This T cell receptor beta chain was recorded in a study of CD8 T cells in ankylosing spondylitis. Comment on this clonotype: Its specificity is unknown.

The V and J ends lost 8 bases and 10 bases, in that order; junction bases with no gene match: 9. From germline, CDR1 is SNHLY and CDR2 FYNNEI. The CDR3 totals 13 residues. General observations from the study: Enrichment of disease-linked clones was reportedly significant in matched ankylosing spondylitis synovial fluid. Earlier studies detected some motif variants in reactive arthritis synovial fluid and blood. Within ankylosing spondylitis blood, a TCR beta motif made up of roughly eight highly homologous variants appeared to be characteristic.

Each TCR beta library was made by quantitative 5'-RACE that incorporated molecular barcodes. TCRdb reanalysed the 5' RACE reads using MiXCR and keeps one entry per CDR3 protein. The sample has around 320,000 distinct CDR3 sequences; around 21% are singletons. Sequenced: blood, either unsorted or a sorted T cell fraction (not recorded which). The chain is built from TRBV2 and TRBJ2-1; 9 bases match TRBD2. This clonotype was sampled from a female donor with ankylosing spondylitis or in good health (not recorded which). CDR3 loop: CASGGLAAGEQFF. The CDR3 DNA reads TGTGCCAGCGGGGGACTAGCTGCGGGCGAGCAGTTCTTC.